A single sample gave rise to the 25 T cell receptor beta chains below, sequenced in a study of memory CD4+ T cells and cytomegalovirus serostatus. Libraries were prepared by immunoSEQ multiplex PCR; TCRdb keeps only in-frame clonotypes and omits some of them. The sample lists fewer than 50,000 clones; around three quarters were seen once. Single viable CD3+CD4+CD8-CD45RO+ cells were sorted as the memory CD4+ T cells. The sequenced material came from memory CD4+ T cells from blood. These receptors were collected from an adult in good health and CMV-seronegative.

This chain connects TRBV5-6 to TRBJ2-3, with 16 bases aligning to TRBD2. Trimming removed 2 bases from V and 5 bases from J; junction bases left unmatched: 5. The CDR3 spans 17 residues. CDR1 is SGHDT and CDR2 is YYEEEE in the germline V gene. Here the CDR3 reads CASSFGTSGRGRDTQYF. The DNA of the CDR3 is TGTGCCAGCAGCTTCGGGACTAGCGGGAGGGGGCGAGATACGCAGTATTTT.

With respect to this clone: The same CDR3 can be traced to other DNA sequences in this sample. The gene calls are TRBV6-5 and TRBJ1-1; D ambiguous. V dropped 3 bases and J dropped 1 base, with 9 bases sitting between them. The CDR3 totals 14 residues. Germline V gives CDR1 MNHEY, CDR2 SVGAGI. For the CDR3, the DNA is TGTGCCAGCAGTTATGAGGGATCGAACACTGAAGCTTTCTTT. Translated: CASSYEGSNTEAFF.

The chain carries TRBV7-2 and TRBJ1-1; no firm D call. Germline-derived CDR1 and CDR2 are SGHTA and FQGNSA. Trimming removed 4 bases from V and 2 bases from J, with 11 bases in between. The CDR3 has 14 residues. The CDR3 reads CASSWGGRNTEAFF. The CDR3 DNA follows: TGTGCCAGCAGCTGGGGAGGCCGAAACACTGAAGCTTTCTTT.

The rearrangement links TRBV4-2 to TRBJ2-3; 9 bases fit TRBD2. With V trimmed by 3 bases and J by 2 bases, 9 bases remained unmatched. The CDR3 contains 17 residues. CDR1 LGHNA and CDR2 YNFKEQ come from the germline V gene. CDR3 in amino acids: CASSQTVLAGPTDTQYF. The CDR3 DNA reads as TGTGCCAGCAGCCAGACCGTACTAGCGGGCCCCACAGATACGCAGTATTTT.

The rearrangement links TRBV6-5 to TRBJ1-2; 7 nucleotides align to TRBD1. The CDR3 totals 14 residues. Germline CDR1 MNHEY, CDR2 SVGAGI. V gave up 7 bases and J gave up 4 bases; unmatched junction bases: 9. CDR3 region: CASKNRGSTYGYTF. CDR3 DNA: TGTGCCAGCAAAAACAGGGGATCGACCTATGGCTACACCTTC.

The chain uses TRBV30 and TRBJ1-5, with 8 bases identical to TRBD1. The CDR3 is 12 residues long. J gave up 5 bases and V 3 bases, and 0 bases lay outside the gene matches. In germline, CDR1 is GTSNPN, CDR2 SVGIG (reference sequence). The CDR3 protein is CAWRTGDQPQHF. CDR3 nucleotide sequence: TGTGCCTGGAGGACAGGGGATCAGCCCCAGCATTTT.

The rearrangement joins TRBV6-6 to TRBJ1-1; 9 bases map to TRBD1. The CDR3 is 14 amino acids. V gave up 6 bases and J gave up 2 bases; unmatched junction bases: 4. Per germline, CDR1 MNHNY and CDR2 SVGAGI (reference sequence). The CDR3 sequence is CASRQGAVNTEAFF. As DNA, the CDR3 is TGTGCCAGCAGACAGGGGGCGGTTAACACTGAAGCTTTCTTT.

The V gene is TRBV19, the J gene TRBJ1-5, with 10 bases lining up with TRBD1. The CDR3 extends over 15 amino acids. Germline loops: CDR1 LNHDA, CDR2 SQIVND (reference sequence). The V and J ends lost 6 bases and 6 bases, in that order; junction bases with no gene match: 8. CDR3 in DNA: TGTGCCAGTAGCCTACGGACAGGGGGGGTTCAGCCCCAGCATTTT. It specifies CASSLRTGGVQPQHF.

In this sample, this clone turned up a few times. This chain links TRBV11-2 with TRBJ1-1; D gene unclear. In germline, CDR1 is SGHAT, CDR2 FQNNGV. The V gene lost 2 bases and the J gene lost 1 base, with 11 bases spanning the gap. This CDR3 contains 15 residues. The CDR3 DNA reads as TGTGCCAGCAGCTTACCTGGGTTGGAGAACACTGAAGCTTTCTTT. This gives the protein CASSLPGLENTEAFF.

V and J are TRBV27 and TRBJ1-1; TRBD1 agrees at 7 bases. Germline V gene lookup returns CDR1 MNHEY and CDR2 SMNVEV (reference sequence). J was trimmed by 8 bases and V by 0 bases; bases with no gene match: 12. CDR3 length: 16 residues. For the CDR3, the DNA is TGTGCCAGCAGTTTATCGATGACGATTTTCAGGGGGGAAGCTTTCTTT. Its protein is CASSLSMTIFRGEAFF.

This chain joins TRBV2 and TRBJ1-4; 7 bases align to TRBD1. Germline V gene lookup returns CDR1 SNHLY and CDR2 FYNNEI. The V segment lost 5 bases and the J segment 5 bases; nucleotides outside the gene matches: 8. This CDR3 comprises 15 residues. CDR3 residues: CASSYEGQLNEKLFF. The CDR3 bases are TGTGCCAGCAGTTACGAGGGACAGCTAAATGAAAAACTGTTTTTT.

The rearrangement links TRBV7-8 to TRBJ2-1; 7 bases agree with TRBD1. Germline-derived CDR1 and CDR2 are SGHVS and FQNEAQ. This CDR3 contains 13 residues. V gave up 0 bases and J gave up 8 bases; unmatched junction bases: 1. CDR3 sequence reads: CASSLAGGDEQFF. The CDR3 DNA reads TGTGCCAGCAGCTTAGCAGGGGGCGATGAGCAGTTCTTC.

Remarks on this clone: A read error may account for a junction end that differs from germline. J is TRBJ2-5 and V is TRBV18, with no clear D. Germline lookup yields CDR1 KGHSH and CDR2 LQKENI. This CDR3 contains 11 residues. CDR3 region: CASSEQEIQYF. The CDR3 DNA reads TGTGCCAGCTCGGAACAAGAGATCCAGTACTTC.

The chain employs TRBV5-1 and TRBJ2-3; tentatively, D is TRBD1 (7 bases). V was clipped by 4 bases and J by 5 bases, with 14 bases between them. CDR3 size: 14 residues. In germline, CDR1 is SGHRS, CDR2 YFSETQ. CDR3 DNA: TGCGCCAGCAGCGGAGGGGGCTTGGGAGATACGCAGTATTTT. Translating gives CASSGGGLGDTQYF.

J is TRBJ2-5 and V is TRBV19, with D unresolved. Germline CDR1 LNHDA, CDR2 SQIVND (reference sequence). V was trimmed by 0 bases and J by 7 bases, leaving 21 bases between them. The CDR3 is made up of 17 amino acids. Written as DNA, the CDR3 is TGTGCCAGTAGTATAGACCACAGTAAACCCCTGGAAGGGACCCAGTACTTC. Its translation: CASSIDHSKPLEGTQYF.

V and J are TRBV5-4 and TRBJ2-6; TRBD2 matches 7 bases. The V segment lost 6 bases and the J segment 4 bases; nucleotides outside the gene matches: 10. The CDR3 runs to 16 residues. From germline, CDR1 is SGHNT and CDR2 YYREEE (reference sequence). CDR3 DNA: TGTGCCAGCAAGGCCCCGGGAGGAACAGGGGCCAACGTCCTGACTTTC. Its translation: CASKAPGGTGANVLTF.

V usage is TRBV5-1 and J usage is TRBJ2-6; D possibly matches TRBD1 or TRBD2 (5 bases each). V lost 0 bases, J lost 1 base, and 8 bases lay in between. CDR1 is SGHRS and CDR2 is YFSETQ in the germline V gene. The CDR3 totals 16 residues. The CDR3 DNA follows: TGCGCCAGCAGCTTGGCGGGACCTTCTGGGGCCAACGTCCTGACTTTC. It specifies CASSLAGPSGANVLTF.

This chain uses TRBV4-2 with TRBJ1-1; the D gene is possibly TRBD1 (6 bases). V was clipped by 5 bases and J by 5 bases, with 15 bases between them. CDR3 size: 14 residues. Looked up from germline, CDR1 is LGHNA and CDR2 is YNFKEQ. This chain's CDR3 is CASSRGARETEAFF. The DNA for the CDR3 is TGTGCCAGCAGCAGGGGGGCGAGGGAGACTGAAGCTTTCTTT.

The V gene is TRBV6-1, the J gene TRBJ2-1; D gene uncertain. The V end lost 2 bases, the J end lost 7 bases, and 18 bases lay between the germline ends. CDR1 and CDR2 from the germline V gene are MNHNS and SASEGT. This CDR3 comprises 16 residues. CDR3 residues: CASSERRLGGTNEQFF. CDR3 in DNA: TGTGCCAGCAGTGAAAGAAGGCTGGGCGGAACAAATGAGCAGTTCTTC.

V usage is TRBV28 and J usage is TRBJ1-3; tentative D call: TRBD1 (5 bases). V lost 8 bases and J lost 4, with 12 bases in between. The germline gives CDR1 MDHEN, CDR2 SYDVKM. CDR3 length: 13 amino acids. As DNA, the CDR3 is TGTGCCAGCGGCGAGGGGATAGGAAACACCATATATTTT. Translating it yields CASGEGIGNTIYF.

This clone is a singleton in its sample. The gene calls are TRBV5-1 and TRBJ2-3, with 7 bases matching TRBD2. Germline V gene data show CDR1 as SGHRS and CDR2 as YFSETQ. This CDR3 region has 18 residues. V trimming: 0 bases; J trimming: 2 bases; junction bases outside the gene matches: 12. The CDR3 DNA is TGCGCCAGCAGCTTGGGGGGGGGTATGGTGAGGAACACAGATACGCAGTATTTT. Protein: CASSLGGGMVRNTDTQYF.

The chain employs TRBV19 and TRBJ2-7, with 8 bases that match TRBD1. From germline, CDR1 is LNHDA and CDR2 SQIVND (reference sequence). The length of the CDR3 is 15 residues. J was trimmed by 3 bases and V by 5 bases; bases with no gene match: 9. The CDR3 reads CASSAETGAYYEQYF. The CDR3 region has the DNA TGTGCCAGTAGTGCGGAGACAGGGGCCTACTACGAGCAGTACTTC.

The rearrangement links TRBV2 to TRBJ2-5; 8 nucleotides line up with TRBD1. The CDR3 has 13 residues. The germline CDR1 and CDR2 sequences are SNHLY and FYNNEI. Trimming removed 6 bases from V and 2 bases from J; junction bases left unmatched: 2. The CDR3 nucleotides are TGTGCCAGCAGGGGGGACAGGCAAGAGACCCAGTACTTC. It specifies CASRGDRQETQYF. Combining the CDR3 with reference TRBV2 and TRBJ2-5 gives the whole variable domain EPEVTQTPSHQVTQMGQEVILRCVPISNHLYFYWYRQILGQKVEFLVSFYNNEISEKSEIFDDQFSVERPDGSNFTLKIRSTKLEDSAMYFCASRGDRQETQYFGPGTRLLVL.

The V gene is TRBV18, the J gene TRBJ2-1, with 12 bases lining up with TRBD2. Germline lookup yields CDR1 KGHSH and CDR2 LQKENI. The CDR3 is 18 amino acids. V lost 1 base, J lost 2 bases, and 6 bases stayed unmatched. CDR3 DNA: TGTGCCAGCTCACCACAGTCTAGCGGGAGGGCCCCCTACAATGAGCAGTTCTTC. Amino acid sequence: CASSPQSSGRAPYNEQFF. The full variable domain, with the rest looked up from reference TRBV18 and TRBJ2-1, is NAGVMQNPRHLVRRRGQEARLRCSPMKGHSHVYWYRQLPEEGLKFMVYLQKENIIDESGMPKERFSAEFPKEGPSILRIQQVVRGDSAAYFCASSPQSSGRAPYNEQFFGPGTRLTVL.

The chain has TRBV6-6 and TRBJ1-5; tentatively, D is TRBD1 (6 bases). The CDR3 consists of 14 residues. Germline values: CDR1 MNHNY, CDR2 SVGAGI (reference sequence). The ends were cut back, 4 bases at V and 3 bases at J, with 10 bases in the middle. The CDR3 coding sequence is TGTGCCAGCAGTTTACAGGGTTTCAATCAGCCCCAGCATTTT. It yields the protein CASSLQGFNQPQHF.